These T cell receptor beta chains were read from a single sample in a study of T-cell memory formation after mild COVID-19. From the 5' RACE reads, TCRdb called clonotypes with MiXCR, one entry per CDR3 protein. This sample has just over 300,000 distinct CDR3 sequences, with 15% to 20% found just once. The sequencing input was PBMCs or a T cell subset sorted from them (not recorded which). These receptors were taken from a young man who had mild COVID-19 (a few samples of this study predate the infection). Cell type and time point are not known. The CDR3 runs from the conserved cysteine through the conserved F or W. A D gene is named only where the DNA matches it firmly. A clone size is listed for some rows: how often the clone was seen (once, few, many), or a class if it is expanded.

-,TRBV5-5,TRBJ2-2,few,CASSLSGVVTGELFF,TGTGCCAGCAGCTTGTCGGGGGTGGTCACCGGGGAGCTGTTTTTT
-,TRBV7-6,TRBJ2-3,-,CASSLAPKGGDTQYF,TGTGCCAGCAGCTTAGCGCCGAAGGGGGGAGATACGCAGTATTTT
TRBD1,TRBV6-5,TRBJ2-5,few,CASRRQGALKTQYF,TGTGCCAGCAGGCGACAGGGGGCTCTGAAGACCCAGTACTTC
-,TRBV7-9,TRBJ2-4,-,CASSPLQGRDIQYF,TGTGCCAGCAGCCCATTGCAGGGCCGGGACATTCAGTACTTC
TRBD1,TRBV5-6,TRBJ1-5,-,CASSIQGGGNQPQHF,TGTGCCAGCAGCATACAGGGGGGGGGCAATCAGCCCCAGCATTTT
TRBD2,TRBV5-1,TRBJ2-7,few,CASSALTSGGNEQYF,TGCGCCAGCAGCGCCCTGACTAGCGGGGGCAACGAGCAGTACTTC
-,TRBV5-8,TRBJ1-1,few,CASSPGPGDMNTEAFF,TGTGCCAGCAGCCCGGGGCCCGGGGACATGAACACTGAAGCTTTCTTT
-,TRBV5-1,TRBJ1-2,once,CASSWGDTYGYTF,TGCGCCAGCAGCTGGGGGGACACCTATGGCTACACCTTC
TRBD1,TRBV6-2/TRBV6-3,TRBJ1-1,few,CASSPGTVNTEAFF,TGTGCCAGCAGCCCCGGGACAGTGAACACTGAAGCTTTCTTT
-,TRBV3-1,TRBJ2-3,few,CASSQEGADRDLDTQYF,TGTGCCAGCAGCCAAGAAGGCGCGGACAGAGACCTGGATACGCAGTATTTT
-,TRBV12-5,TRBJ1-2,many,CASGTGLIYGYTF,TGTGCTAGTGGTACGGGACTGATCTATGGCTACACCTTC
TRBD2,TRBV7-6,TRBJ2-2,many,CASSNGFGGAGELFF,TGTGCCAGCAGCAACGGCTTCGGGGGGGCCGGGGAGCTGTTTTTT
-,TRBV29-1,TRBJ2-1,many,CSVGPRSDEQFF,TGCAGCGTTGGGCCTCGGAGCGATGAGCAGTTCTTC
-,TRBV4-1,TRBJ1-6,-,CASSQGTRGNSPLHF,TGCGCCAGCAGCCAAGGCACAAGAGGAAATTCACCCCTCCACTTT
-,TRBV10-2,TRBJ2-1,few,CASGFGEYNEQFF,TGCGCCAGCGGGTTTGGGGAATACAATGAGCAGTTCTTC
-,TRBV7-3,TRBJ2-2,-,CASSLPGEGTGELFF,TGTGCCAGCAGCTTACCAGGGGAAGGCACCGGGGAGCTGTTTTTT
-,TRBV24-1,TRBJ1-1,-,CATSDLFALNTEAFF,TGTGCCACCAGTGATTTGTTCGCGTTGAACACTGAAGCTTTCTTT
-,TRBV29-1,TRBJ2-1,-,CSVSRAVHEQFF,TGCAGCGTTTCCAGGGCAGTTCATGAGCAGTTCTTC
-,TRBV7-2,TRBJ2-5,-,CASSSRRSKETQYF,TGTGCCAGCAGCTCCCGACGTAGTAAAGAGACCCAGTACTTC
-,TRBV25-1,TRBJ2-7,-,CASSGLADGYEQYF,TGTGCCAGCAGTGGACTGGCGGATGGGTACGAGCAGTACTTC